Included here is one T cell receptor (beta chain) sequence, with context. Its matching antigen is unknown. This entry comes from a study of shared clonotypes between healthy human individuals. The donors were adults (healthy and HIV-negative) with no recent acute infections or vaccinations. Deep-level assay runs were performed. The data were produced by immunoSEQ multiplex PCR, yet TCRdb's version contains in-frame clones alone and is incomplete. The sample lists about 680,000 clones, 55% to 85% occurring once. Findings and caveats of the study: Naive subsets tended to show greater estimated richness than memory subsets. Non-shared clonotypes had lower generation probabilities than those shared by all four donors.

This CDR3 contains 16 residues. J gave up 7 bases and V 3 bases, and 10 bases lay outside the gene matches. Germline lookup yields CDR1 LNHDA and CDR2 SQIVND (reference sequence). The clonotype comes from a woman aged 25 to 39 in good health. The V and J genes are TRBV19 and TRBJ2-4; 9 nucleotides match TRBD2. Specimen: memory CD4+ T cells sorted from blood. Described subset: CD45RA-negative fraction. CDR3 in amino acids: CASSIEVAGVWNIQYF. In nucleotides, the CDR3 is TGTGCCAGTAGTATCGAAGTAGCGGGAGTTTGGAACATTCAGTACTTC.